Following are 26 T cell receptor beta chains from one sample sequenced in a study of regulatory T cells in long-lasting Graves disease. Arm-PCR with iRepertoire HTBI primers amplified the CDR3 regions for these TCR beta libraries. One entry per CDR3 protein results from TCRdb running MiXCR on the multiplex PCR reads. In the table there are under 300,000 distinct CDR3 sequences, around 19% of which are singletons. Time point given: newly diagnosed GD, antithyroid drugs for less than 3 months. The TCR library used RNA extracted from PBMCs. The source material was peripheral blood mononuclear cells (PBMCs), sampled at new diagnosis, from a patient treated with antithyroid drugs. These receptors were collected from a female donor with Graves disease.

CDR3 DNA: TGTGCCAGTAGTATGGGGGGACCGGGACTAGCGGGACCCAGCTCCTACAATGAGCAGTTCTTC. Amino acids: CASSMGGPGLAGPSSYNEQFF. This chain links TRBV19 with TRBJ2-1; 13 bases match TRBD2. J lost 0 bases, V lost 3 bases, and 14 bases had no gene match. The germline V gene encodes CDR1 LNHDA and CDR2 SQIVND (reference sequence). CDR3 length: 21 residues.

The chain links TRBV9 to TRBJ2-6; the D gene could be TRBD1 or TRBD2 (6 bases each). CDR3 size: 16 residues. V lost 0 bases, J lost 3 bases, and 10 bases lay in between. Germline CDR1 SGDLS, CDR2 YYNGEE. CDR3 residues: CASSVDGGRGANVLTF. The DNA of the CDR3 is TGTGCCAGCAGCGTAGATGGGGGGCGTGGGGCCAACGTCCTGACTTTC.

This clonotype has at least ten counts. This chain joins TRBV3-1 and TRBJ1-1; no clear D. CDR3 length equals 14 residues. CDR1 and CDR2 from the germline V gene are LGHDT and YNNKEL (reference sequence). Trimming took 4 bases from V and 0 from J, leaving 9 bases between them. CDR3: CASSLRRMNTEAFF. CDR3 DNA: TGTGCCAGCAGCCTCAGAAGGATGAACACTGAAGCTTTCTTT.

This clonotype was seen repeatedly, ten times or more. The gene calls are TRBV18 and TRBJ1-1; D gene uncertain. The germline V gene has CDR1 KGHSH and CDR2 LQKENI. V was cut by 0 bases and J by 4 bases, with 9 bases left in between. The CDR3 totals 14 residues. The CDR3 DNA follows: TGTGCCAGCTCACCACCGTCCTCGGCCACTGAAGCTTTCTTT. Translating gives CASSPPSSATEAFF.

The chain recombines TRBV20-1 with TRBJ2-7; perhaps TRBD2 as D (6 bases). Looked up from germline, CDR1 is DFQATT and CDR2 is SNEGSKA (reference sequence). V lost 6 bases, J lost 6 bases, and 15 bases lay in between. The CDR3 loop spans 12 amino acids. CDR3 DNA sequence: TGCAGTGCCTGGGACTCCTACTCCGAGCAGTACTTC. This translates into CSAWDSYSEQYF.

This clonotype was seen many times. The rearrangement joins TRBV9 to TRBJ1-1; possible D gene TRBD1, 5 bases. The CDR3 consists of 14 residues. V was pared by 0 bases and J by 5 bases, with 11 bases between. The germline CDR1 and CDR2 sequences are SGDLS and YYNGEE. The CDR3 DNA sequence: TGTGCCAGCAGCGTAGGGACACGAGGGACTGAAGCTTTCTTT. It encodes CASSVGTRGTEAFF.

Ten or more counts support this clonotype. The V call is TRBV28, the J call TRBJ2-5; 9 bases are shared with TRBD1. The V gene's germline CDR1 is MDHEN and CDR2 SYDVKM. J was trimmed by 5 bases and V by 5 bases; bases with no gene match: 6. CDR3 length: 14 amino acids. The DNA of the CDR3 is TGTGCCAGCAGTGAACAGGGGGCCGGGGAGACCCAGTACTTC. This codes for CASSEQGAGETQYF. Based on the CDR3 plus reference TRBV28 and TRBJ2-5, the full variable domain is DVKVTQSSRYLVKRTGEKVFLECVQDMDHENMFWYRQDPGLGLRLIYFSYDVKMKEKGDIPEGYSVSREKKERFSLILESASTNQTSMYLCASSEQGAGETQYFGPGTRLLVL.

This clonotype has ten or more counts. The chain is built from TRBV13 and TRBJ1-6; 7 bases match TRBD1. The ends lost 3 bases at V and 7 bases at J; junction bases unmatched: 6. The CDR3 loop spans 15 amino acids. Looked up from germline, CDR1 is PRHDT and CDR2 is FYEKMQ (reference sequence). CDR3 amino acids: CASSFSGTANSPLHF. Written as DNA, the CDR3 is TGTGCCAGCAGCTTCTCCGGGACAGCAAATTCACCCCTCCACTTT.

This clonotype has just a few counts. The rearrangement links TRBV9 to TRBJ1-3, with a tentative D call TRBD1 (5 bases). The V end lost 4 bases, the J end lost 4 bases, and 21 bases lay between the germline ends. Germline V lookup: CDR1 SGDLS, CDR2 YYNGEE. The CDR3 contains 17 residues. CDR3 sequence reads: CASSPWDPQIPGNTIYF. CDR3 in DNA: TGTGCCAGCAGCCCATGGGACCCCCAGATACCCGGAAACACCATATATTTT.

This clonotype appeared many times. Sequence at one end of the junction differs from germline and may be a read error. The chain couples TRBV3-1 to TRBJ1-2; D is unresolved. The CDR3 loop spans 11 amino acids. The germline V gene encodes CDR1 LGHDT and CDR2 YNNKEL (reference sequence). CDR3 nucleotide sequence: TGTGCCAGCAGCCAAGCCTTATCGCTGTCCTTC. Amino acids: CASSQALSLSF.

Ten or more counts support this clonotype. The V gene is TRBV11-1, the J gene TRBJ2-2; D call uncertain. Per germline, CDR1 SGHAT and CDR2 FQDESV (reference sequence). V was trimmed by 5 bases and J by 6 bases, leaving 10 bases between them. This CDR3 comprises 13 residues. The CDR3 nucleotides read TGTGCCAGCAGCGTAGACCTAGCCGGGGAGCTGTTTTTT. Protein product: CASSVDLAGELFF. Variable domain in full (rest from reference TRBV11-1 and TRBJ2-2): EAEVAQSPRYKITEKSQAVAFWCDPISGHATLYWYRQILGQGPELLVQFQDESVVDDSQLPKDRFSAERLKGVDSTLKIQPAELGDSAMYLCASSVDLAGELFFGEGSRLTVL.

The chain carries TRBV27 and TRBJ1-2, with D possibly being TRBD1 (5 bases). This CDR3 is 14 amino acids long. Germline V gene sequence: CDR1 MNHEY, CDR2 SMNVEV (reference sequence). The V end lost 5 bases, the J end lost 6 bases, and 16 bases lay between the germline ends. The CDR3 protein is CASSPRDVRNGYTF. The CDR3 nucleotides read TGTGCCAGCAGTCCACGGGACGTCCGAAATGGCTACACCTTC.

This clonotype was detected ten times or more. The V call is TRBV24-1, the J call TRBJ1-5; TRBD1 agrees at 7 bases. The CDR3 has 20 residues. CDR1 is KGHDR, CDR2 SFDVKD, per germline. Trimming removed 7 bases from V and 0 bases from J; junction bases left unmatched: 20. This chain's CDR3 is CATRKGLQGPSFYSNQPQHF. CDR3 nucleotide sequence: TGTGCCACCAGGAAGGGGTTACAGGGGCCCTCCTTCTATAGCAATCAGCCCCAGCATTTT.

The chain employs TRBV28 and TRBJ2-7; 7 nucleotides agree with TRBD2. Germline loops: CDR1 MDHEN, CDR2 SYDVKM. This CDR3 has 16 residues. V dropped 4 bases and J dropped 0; count of bases not matched to a gene: 9. The CDR3, as DNA: TGTGCCAGCAGTTCTTATAGCGGGCAGTTCTCCTACGAGCAGTACTTC. This sequence encodes CASSSYSGQFSYEQYF.

The sample holds many counts of this clonotype. The chain employs TRBV10-3 and TRBJ2-5; tentatively, D is TRBD2 (6 bases). V lost 2 bases, J lost 4 bases, and 11 bases lay in between. This CDR3 spans 14 amino acids. Germline V lookup: CDR1 ENHRY, CDR2 SYGVKD. CDR3 DNA sequence: TGTGCCATCAGTGAGAACGAGGAGGGAGAGACCCAGTACTTC. It codes for CAISENEEGETQYF.

In its sample, this clonotype was seen many times. The V call is TRBV13, the J call TRBJ2-1; the match to TRBD2 covers 15 bases. Losses at the gene ends were 4 bases for V and 2 bases for J; bases not matched to a gene: 6. Germline CDR1 is PRHDT and CDR2 is FYEKMQ (reference sequence). This CDR3 region has 18 residues. The CDR3 region has the DNA TGTGCCAGCAGCTCCGGGACTAGCGGGAGGTTGGCCTACAATGAGCAGTTCTTC. Protein sequence: CASSSGTSGRLAYNEQFF.

The chain has TRBV28 and TRBJ2-7; TRBD2 matches 12 bases. J was trimmed by 4 bases and V by 4 bases; bases with no gene match: 11. Germline CDR1 reads MDHEN; CDR2 reads SYDVKM. This CDR3 is built from 17 residues. Here the CDR3 DNA reads TGTGCCAGCAGTTCAGGTTCTAGCGGGAGGGCCGGGTACGAGCAGTACTTC. This sequence encodes CASSSGSSGRAGYEQYF.

This clonotype appeared a few times. A far larger clone is just one base off, so this is likely a read error. The CDR3 DNA follows: TGTGCCAGCAGTGCTGGGGGGGTACAGCCCCAGCATTTT. Protein product: CASSAGGVQPQHF. The chain combines TRBV6-2 or TRBV6-3 with TRBJ1-5, with D tentatively TRBD1 (5 bases). V dropped 5 bases and J dropped 7 bases, with 12 bases sitting between them. CDR3 length equals 13 residues. Looked up from germline, CDR1 is MNHEY and CDR2 is SVGEGT.

This clonotype was detected only once. The chain recombines TRBV5-1 with TRBJ2-3; 8 bases match TRBD2. The J segment lost 6 bases and the V segment lost 3 bases, leaving 18 bases of the junction unmatched. In germline, CDR1 is SGHRS, CDR2 YFSETQ. The CDR3 is made up of 18 amino acids. CDR3 loop: CASSWPREYGGGFDTQYF. CDR3 sequence (DNA): TGCGCCAGCAGCTGGCCCCGAGAATACGGGGGGGGCTTCGATACGCAGTATTTT.

At least ten counts were recorded for this clonotype. V is TRBV6-1 and J is TRBJ2-5; 10 bases align to TRBD2. CDR3 length equals 14 residues. V was pared by 2 bases and J by 5 bases, with 2 bases of the junction left unmatched. Looked up from germline, CDR1 is MNHNS and CDR2 is SASEGT. The CDR3 loop is CASSELTSGETQYF. CDR3 sequence (DNA): TGTGCCAGCAGTGAATTGACTAGCGGGGAGACCCAGTACTTC.

The gene calls are TRBV27 and TRBJ1-1; tentative D call: TRBD1 (5 bases). Germline CDR1 is MNHEY and CDR2 is SMNVEV (reference sequence). The germline V and J ends were trimmed by 3 bases and 1 base, with 12 bases remaining between them. The CDR3 is 15 residues long. The CDR3 coding sequence is TGTGCCAGCAGTTTTAAAAGGGGATCGAACACTGAAGCTTTCTTT. Amino acid sequence: CASSFKRGSNTEAFF.

In its sample, this clonotype was seen many times. The chain joins TRBV7-2 to TRBJ2-3; TRBD2 matches at 9 bases. CDR1 SGHTA and CDR2 FQGNSA come from the germline V gene. The trim removed 3 bases at V and 1 base at J, leaving 2 bases unmatched. The CDR3 spans 15 residues. The CDR3 loop reads CASSLGGRGTDTQYF. CDR3 in DNA: TGTGCCAGCAGCTTGGGCGGGAGGGGCACAGATACGCAGTATTTT.

This clonotype was recorded at least ten times. This rearrangement joins TRBV6-2 or TRBV6-3 to TRBJ1-2; unclear D gene. CDR3 length equals 10 residues. CDR1 MNHEY and CDR2 SVGEGT come from the germline V gene. V was clipped by 7 bases and J by 7 bases, with 7 bases between them. The DNA for the CDR3 is TGTGCCAGCATAGCGGTTGGCTACACCTTC. This translates into CASIAVGYTF.

This clonotype has at least ten counts. The V call is TRBV20-1, the J call TRBJ1-2; D gene ambiguous. V dropped 5 bases and J dropped 7 bases, with 11 bases sitting between them. The CDR3 length is 11 residues. Germline values: CDR1 DFQATT, CDR2 SNEGSKA (reference sequence). The CDR3 reads CSAGVTFGYTF. The CDR3 bases are TGCAGTGCTGGGGTGACATTTGGCTACACCTTC.

In the case of this clonotype: With a far larger clone one base away, a read error is the likely cause. The V call is TRBV12-3 or TRBV12-4, the J call TRBJ2-1, with a weak D call TRBD1 (6 bases). This CDR3 spans 15 amino acids. CDR3 sequence reads: CASSLGRDISYEQFF. CDR3 nucleotide sequence: TGTGCCAGCAGCTTAGGCAGGGACATATCCTACGAGCAGTTCTTC.

This clonotype was seen repeatedly, ten times or more. V usage is TRBV7-3 and J usage is TRBJ2-3; tentatively, D is TRBD2 (6 bases). V gave up 5 bases and J gave up 0 bases, with 15 bases separating them. The germline CDR1 and CDR2 sequences are SGHTA and FQGTGA. This CDR3 comprises 16 residues. Written as DNA, the CDR3 is TGTGCCAGCAGCCCACTCGGGAGCCGGAGCACAGATACGCAGTATTTT. Its translation: CASSPLGSRSTDTQYF. The variable domain in full, completed from reference TRBV7-3 and TRBJ2-3, reads GAGVSQTPSNKVTEKGKYVELRCDPISGHTALYWYRQSLGQGPEFLIYFQGTGAADDSGLPNDRFFAVRPEGSVSTLKIQRTERGDSAVYLCASSPLGSRSTDTQYFGPGTRLTVL.